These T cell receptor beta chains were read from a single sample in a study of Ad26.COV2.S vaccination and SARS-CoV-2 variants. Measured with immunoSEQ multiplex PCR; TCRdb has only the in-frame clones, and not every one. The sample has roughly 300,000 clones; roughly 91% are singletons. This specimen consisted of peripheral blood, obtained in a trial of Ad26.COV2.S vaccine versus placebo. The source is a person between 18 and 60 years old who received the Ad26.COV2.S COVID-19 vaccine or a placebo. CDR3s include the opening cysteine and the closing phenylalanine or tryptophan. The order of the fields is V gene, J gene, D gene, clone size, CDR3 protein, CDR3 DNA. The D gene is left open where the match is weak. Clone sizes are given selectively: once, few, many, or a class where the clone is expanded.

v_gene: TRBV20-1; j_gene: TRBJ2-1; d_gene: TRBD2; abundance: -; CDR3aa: CSASRGESSYNEQFF; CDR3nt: TGCAGTGCTAGTCGGGGGGAGAGCTCCTACAATGAGCAGTTCTTC
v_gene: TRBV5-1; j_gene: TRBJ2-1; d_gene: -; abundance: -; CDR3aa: CASSQPGTSNEQFF; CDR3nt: TGCGCCAGCAGCCAACCCGGGACTTCAAATGAGCAGTTCTTC
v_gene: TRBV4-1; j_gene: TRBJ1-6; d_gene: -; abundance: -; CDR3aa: CASSQESAGAYNSPLHF; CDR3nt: TGCGCCAGCAGCCAAGAATCTGCGGGGGCCTATAATTCACCCCTCCACTTT
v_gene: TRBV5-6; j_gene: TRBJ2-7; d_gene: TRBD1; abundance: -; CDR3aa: CASSVNTGTAYEQYF; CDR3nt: TGTGCCAGCAGCGTCAACACCGGGACAGCCTACGAGCAGTACTTC
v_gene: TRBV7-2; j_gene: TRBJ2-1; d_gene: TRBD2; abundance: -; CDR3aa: CASSLSSGAYNEQFF; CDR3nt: TGTGCCAGCAGCTTGAGTAGCGGGGCCTACAATGAGCAGTTCTTC
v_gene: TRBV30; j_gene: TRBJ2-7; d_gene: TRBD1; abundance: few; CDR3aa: CAWNPGTGAYEQYF; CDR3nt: TGTGCCTGGAATCCCGGGACAGGGGCCTACGAGCAGTACTTC
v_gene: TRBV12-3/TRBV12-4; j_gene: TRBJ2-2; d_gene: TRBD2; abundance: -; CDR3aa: CASSGTTSGELFF; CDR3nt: TGTGCCAGCAGCGGGACTACCTCCGGGGAGCTGTTTTTT
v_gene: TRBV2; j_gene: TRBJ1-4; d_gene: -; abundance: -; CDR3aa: CASRVGEKLFF; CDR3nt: TGTGCCAGCAGGGTCGGGGAAAAACTGTTTTTT
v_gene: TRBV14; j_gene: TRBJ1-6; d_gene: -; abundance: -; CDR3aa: CASSQGGKNSPLHF; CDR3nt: TGTGCCAGCAGCCAAGGAGGCAAGAATTCACCCCTCCACTTT
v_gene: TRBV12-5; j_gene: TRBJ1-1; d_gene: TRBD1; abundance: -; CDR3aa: CASGLVRGTGLNTEAFF; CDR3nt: TGTGCTAGTGGTTTGGTTAGGGGGACAGGACTGAACACTGAAGCTTTCTTT
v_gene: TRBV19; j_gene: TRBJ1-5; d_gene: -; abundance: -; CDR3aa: CASSWFQGWNQPQHF; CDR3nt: TGTGCCAGTAGCTGGTTTCAGGGATGGAATCAGCCCCAGCATTTT
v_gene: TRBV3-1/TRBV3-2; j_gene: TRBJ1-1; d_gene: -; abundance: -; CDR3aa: CASSQAYGGGPEAFF; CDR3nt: TGTGCCAGCAGCCAAGCGTACGGGGGGGGCCCTGAAGCTTTCTTT
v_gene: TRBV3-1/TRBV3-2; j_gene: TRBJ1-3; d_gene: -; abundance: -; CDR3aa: CASSLNSGNTIYF; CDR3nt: TGTGCCAGCAGCTTAAACTCTGGAAACACCATATATTTT